Below are 29 T cell receptor beta chains sequenced from a single sample in a study of blood T cells in healthy people across ages. Primers used in a second PCR of about 6 to 12 cycles were a sample-barcoded 5' primer and a J-beta primer mix. TCRdb fed the 5' RACE reads into MiXCR, producing one record per CDR3 protein. The table shows approximately 1.5 million distinct CDR3 sequences, with 42% occurring only once. Source material: blood. Receptor source: a woman aged 18 to 35 in good health.

This clonotype was counted only a few times. The V and J genes are TRBV6-6 and TRBJ2-4, with D possibly being TRBD1 or TRBD2 (5 bases each). The CDR3 loop spans 16 amino acids. V was shortened by 0 bases and J by 0 bases, with 9 bases between the two germline ends. Germline CDR1 MNHNY, CDR2 SVGAGI (reference sequence). Written as DNA, the CDR3 is TGTGCCAGCAGTTACTCCGAGGGGCTAGCCAAAAACATTCAGTACTTC. Amino acids: CASSYSEGLAKNIQYF.

This clonotype was counted a few times. The chain carries TRBV27 and TRBJ2-7; perhaps TRBD1 as D (5 bases). This CDR3 is 15 amino acids long. Trimming left V 6 bases short and J 4 bases short, with 19 bases between. The germline V gene has CDR1 MNHEY and CDR2 SMNVEV (reference sequence). The CDR3: CASSPTVPRGYEQYF. The CDR3 DNA reads TGTGCCAGCAGCCCGACAGTTCCCCGAGGATACGAGCAGTACTTC.

Written as DNA, the CDR3 is TGTGCCAGCTCCTGGGCGGGACAGGGCGACAATGAGCAGTTCTTC. It yields the protein CASSWAGQGDNEQFF. The gene calls are TRBV28 and TRBJ2-1; 9 bases map to TRBD1. Germline lookup yields CDR1 MDHEN and CDR2 SYDVKM. V was clipped by 8 bases and J by 5 bases; unmatched bases: 10. There are 15 residues in the CDR3. Supplemented by reference TRBV28 and TRBJ2-1, the full variable domain reads DVKVTQSSRYLVKRTGEKVFLECVQDMDHENMFWYRQDPGLGLRLIYFSYDVKMKEKGDIPEGYSVSREKKERFSLILESASTNQTSMYLCASSWAGQGDNEQFFGPGTRLTVL.

This chain links TRBV6-6 with TRBJ1-2, with D possibly being TRBD1 (5 bases). V lost 2 bases, J lost 9 bases, and 19 bases lay in between. The CDR3 runs 15 residues. Germline assignment: CDR1 MNHNY and CDR2 SVGAGI (reference sequence). The chain's CDR3 is CASSYLTEGATRYTF. DNA of the CDR3: TGTGCCAGCAGTTACCTGACAGAAGGCGCTACTCGCTACACCTTC.

In this sample, this clonotype turned up a few times. V gene TRBV20-1 combines with J gene TRBJ2-1, with 10 nucleotides matching TRBD2. The end of the DNA fits TRBJ2-7 better, so the J call may be wrong. This CDR3 comprises 15 residues. CDR1 is DFQATT, CDR2 SNEGSKA, per germline (reference sequence). The CDR3 DNA is TGCAGTGCTAGCCCACTAGCGGGACCTTACAATGAGCAGTACTTC. This sequence encodes CSASPLAGPYNEQYF.

This chain joins TRBV3-1 and TRBJ2-5, with a tentative D call TRBD2 (5 bases). Trimming took off 1 base at V and 11 bases at J, with 17 bases between the two ends. Germline CDR1 is LGHDT and CDR2 is YNNKEL (reference sequence). CDR3 length: 14 residues. CDR3 in amino acids: CASSQVASTREQYF. The CDR3 bases are TGTGCCAGCAGCCAAGTGGCTTCAACGAGGGAGCAGTACTTC.

This clonotype was observed a handful of times. This chain joins TRBV6-1 and TRBJ1-2; D gene unclear. The CDR3 loop spans 13 amino acids. With 4 bases removed from V and 1 base from J, the gap between germline ends came to 7 bases. Germline lookup yields CDR1 MNHNS and CDR2 SASEGT. The CDR3 DNA reads as TGTGCCAGCAGTGTACGTCTTAACTATGGCTACACCTTC. This sequence encodes CASSVRLNYGYTF.

The rearrangement joins TRBV27 to TRBJ2-5; 7 bases fit TRBD2. After removal of 4 bases from V and 4 bases from J, the junction contained 12 bases not matched to a gene. This CDR3 is 16 amino acids long. Looked up from germline, CDR1 is MNHEY and CDR2 is SMNVEV (reference sequence). CDR3 nucleotides: TGTGCCAGCAGTTCCCTCCCAGCGGGGTCTTCAGAGACCCAGTACTTC. Its protein is CASSSLPAGSSETQYF.

This sequence joins TRBV6-6 and TRBJ2-5, with a weak D call TRBD2 (6 bases). The last part of the DNA fits TRBJ2-7 better; the J call may be wrong. The CDR3 extends over 16 amino acids. CDR1 is MNHNY and CDR2 is SVGAGI in the germline V gene (reference sequence). CDR3 DNA: TGTGCCAGCAGGGGGACTCACGGGACCCGGCGACACGAGCAGTACTTC. Its translation is CASRGTHGTRRHEQYF.

The CDR3 sequence: CAISDVRGNTEAFF. DNA of the CDR3: TGTGCCATCAGTGATGTTAGGGGTAACACTGAAGCTTTCTTT. The chain is built from TRBV10-3 and TRBJ1-1; D perhaps matches TRBD1 (5 bases). The CDR3 has 14 residues. Germline V gene lookup returns CDR1 ENHRY and CDR2 SYGVKD. V was shortened by 3 bases and J by 2 bases, with 10 bases between the two germline ends.

This clonotype was seen repeatedly, ten times or more. The chain links TRBV28 to TRBJ2-3, with 8 bases aligning to TRBD2. The germline gives CDR1 MDHEN, CDR2 SYDVKM. Losses at the gene ends were 4 bases for V and 0 bases for J; bases not matched to a gene: 12. The length of the CDR3 is 18 residues. The CDR3 bases are TGTGCCAGCAGTTCCCAGGGCGTGAGCGGGGGTAGCACAGATACGCAGTATTTT. It is translated as CASSSQGVSGGSTDTQYF.

The chain combines TRBV27 with TRBJ1-4; D is unresolved. Trimming removed 4 bases at V and 2 bases at J, with 11 bases between. The germline gives CDR1 MNHEY, CDR2 SMNVEV (reference sequence). This CDR3 spans 15 amino acids. The CDR3 DNA reads as TGTGCCAGCAGTTCCGATAGCTGGACTAATGAAAAACTGTTTTTT. Encoded protein: CASSSDSWTNEKLFF.

The table lists this clonotype with a few counts. The CDR3 region has the DNA TGTGCCAGCAGTTTAGGGGCAGCATCGACAACTAATGAAAAACTGTTTTTT. This translates into CASSLGAASTTNEKLFF. The V and J genes are TRBV12-3 or TRBV12-4 and TRBJ1-4; D gene uncertain. V dropped 1 base and J dropped 0 bases, with 12 bases sitting between them. The CDR3 length is 17 residues.

This clonotype has a single count. The chain is built from TRBV30 and TRBJ1-3; D remains ambiguous. The length of the CDR3 is 12 residues. Trimming pared 4 bases from V and 0 bases from J, leaving 4 bases between. The germline gives CDR1 GTSNPN, CDR2 SVGIG (reference sequence). The CDR3: CAWTSSGNTIYF. The DNA of the CDR3 is TGTGCCTGGACGAGCTCTGGAAACACCATATATTTT.

The V call is TRBV29-1, the J call TRBJ2-7; the D is unclear. The CDR3 has 12 amino acids. From germline, CDR1 is SQVTM and CDR2 ANQGSEA. Trimming took 0 bases from V and 7 from J, leaving 10 bases between them. CDR3 loop: CSVEDTVDEQYF. CDR3 DNA: TGCAGCGTTGAAGACACAGTGGATGAGCAGTACTTC.

The chain links TRBV4-3 to TRBJ2-3, with TRBD2 identical over 13 bases. This CDR3 is 18 amino acids long. Trimming took 5 bases from V and 1 from J; bases not matched to a gene: 9. From germline, CDR1 is LGHNA and CDR2 YSLEER. CDR3: CASSSTSGGGPGTDTQYF. DNA for the CDR3: TGCGCCAGCAGCTCTACTAGCGGGGGGGGGCCGGGCACAGATACGCAGTATTTT.

This clonotype was detected a few times. The chain couples TRBV7-2 to TRBJ2-7; a weak D match, TRBD1 (5 bases). V was shortened by 3 bases and J by 3 bases, with 15 bases between the two germline ends. Germline-derived CDR1 and CDR2 are SGHTA and FQGNSA. The CDR3 runs to 15 residues. The CDR3 nucleotides are TGTGCCAGCAGCTTTACAGGTCCCCTACTCTACGAGCAGTACTTC. Amino acids: CASSFTGPLLYEQYF.

V is TRBV28 and J is TRBJ1-2; D not resolved. V lost 6 bases and J 4 bases, leaving 9 bases between the germline ends. The CDR3 length is 12 residues. Germline CDR1 and CDR2: MDHEN and SYDVKM. The CDR3 region has the DNA TGTGCCAGCAGCCGATACAGCTATGGCTACACCTTC. This encodes CASSRYSYGYTF.

This clonotype was detected a few times. This chain links TRBV7-9 with TRBJ1-1, with 8 nucleotides matching TRBD1. This CDR3 is 13 amino acids long. The germline CDR1 and CDR2 sequences are SEHNR and FQNEAQ (reference sequence). The V segment lost 6 bases and the J segment 10 bases; nucleotides outside the gene matches: 10. In nucleotides, the CDR3 is TGTGCCAGCAGGCCCGGACAGGGTTTCACAGCTTTCTTT. Translated, it gives CASRPGQGFTAFF. The whole variable domain, filled in from reference TRBV7-9 and TRBJ1-1, reads DTGVSQNPRHKITKRGQNVTFRCDPISEHNRLYWYRQTLGQGPEFLTYFQNEAQLEKSRLLSDRFSAERPKGSFSTLEIQRTEQGDSAMYLCASRPGQGFTAFFGQGTRLTVV.

The sample holds a few counts of this clonotype. The chain combines TRBV7-8 with TRBJ1-6; no clear D. The CDR3 contains 14 residues. Per the germline V gene, CDR1 is SGHVS and CDR2 is FQNEAQ. V was clipped by 4 bases and J by 12 bases, with 16 bases between them. The DNA of the CDR3 is TGTGCCAGCAGCTCACCTTTTCGGCGGGAACCCCTCCACTTT. Translated, it gives CASSSPFRREPLHF. The entire variable domain, with the rest obtained from reference TRBV7-8 and TRBJ1-6, is as follows: GAGVSQSPRYKVAKRGQDVALRCDPISGHVSLFWYQQALGQGPEFLTYFQNEAQLDKSGLPSDRFFAERPEGSVSTLKIQRTQQEDSAVYLCASSSPFRREPLHFGNGTRLTVT.

The CDR3 protein is CSARDGARRNEQFF. The CDR3 bases are TGCAGTGCTAGAGATGGGGCGAGGAGGAATGAGCAGTTCTTC. The chain couples TRBV20-1 to TRBJ2-1, with D perhaps matching TRBD1 or TRBD2 (5 bases each). With 0 bases removed from V and 7 bases from J, the gap between germline ends came to 13 bases. Germline CDR1 DFQATT, CDR2 SNEGSKA (reference sequence). The CDR3 length is 14 residues.

This chain links TRBV6-5 with TRBJ2-1; TRBD1 or TRBD2 may be the D gene (5 bases each). Germline V gene data show CDR1 as MNHEY and CDR2 as SVGAGI. The V gene lost 6 bases and the J gene lost 13 bases, with 22 bases spanning the gap. The CDR3 is 14 residues long. The CDR3 spells CASSLTVGGETQFF. For the CDR3, the DNA is TGTGCCAGCAGCTTGACAGTTGGAGGCGAGACCCAGTTCTTC.

This clonotype was counted once. The V and J genes are TRBV7-2 and TRBJ2-7; 11 bases line up with TRBD2. V lost 5 bases, J lost 5 bases, and 8 bases stayed unmatched. Germline lookup yields CDR1 SGHTA and CDR2 FQGNSA. The CDR3 spans 15 residues. The CDR3 DNA follows: TGTGCCAGCAGCCACGGACTAGCGGGCGGCGACGAGCAGTACTTC. Amino acid sequence: CASSHGLAGGDEQYF. Full variable domain (missing parts from reference TRBV7-2 and TRBJ2-7): GAGVSQSPSNKVTEKGKDVELRCDPISGHTALYWYRQSLGQGLEFLIYFQGNSAPDKSGLPSDRFSAERTGGSVSTLTIQRTQQEDSAVYLCASSHGLAGGDEQYFGPGTRLTVT.

The V gene is TRBV29-1, the J gene TRBJ2-1, with D maybe TRBD1 (6 bases). The germline CDR1 and CDR2 sequences are SQVTM and ANQGSEA. This CDR3 contains 15 residues. With 4 bases removed from V and 10 bases from J, the gap between germline ends came to 23 bases. The CDR3, as DNA: TGCAGCGTTGCTTTAGGGGGAGCGGAGTCCTACGAGCAGTTCTTC. Translated: CSVALGGAESYEQFF.

The gene calls are TRBV7-2 and TRBJ2-5; D ambiguous. Germline CDR1 and CDR2: SGHTA and FQGNSA. Trimming removed 5 bases from V and 3 bases from J, with 13 bases in between. CDR3 size: 14 residues. The CDR3 here is CASSPYIAKETQYF. The CDR3, as DNA: TGTGCCAGCAGCCCGTATATCGCGAAAGAGACCCAGTACTTC.

V gene TRBV5-1 combines with J gene TRBJ2-1, with D maybe TRBD2 (6 bases). The V end was cut by 5 bases, the J end by 0 bases, with 15 bases between. Looked up from germline, CDR1 is SGHRS and CDR2 is YFSETQ. The CDR3 length is 16 residues. The CDR3 region has the DNA TGCGCCAGCAGTTCCGGGCCCGGGGGCTCCTACAATGAGCAGTTCTTC. Residues: CASSSGPGGSYNEQFF. The full variable domain, its missing parts supplied by reference TRBV5-1 and TRBJ2-1, is KAGVTQTPRYLIKTRGQQVTLSCSPISGHRSVSWYQQTPGQGLQFLFEYFSETQRNKGNFPGRFSGRQFSNSRSEMNVSTLELGDSALYLCASSSGPGGSYNEQFFGPGTRLTVL.

This clonotype appeared a single time. This chain connects TRBV7-2 to TRBJ2-1; TRBD2 aligns across 13 bases. The CDR3 runs 16 residues. Germline values: CDR1 SGHTA, CDR2 FQGNSA. Trimming at V came to 5 bases and at J to 8 bases, leaving 9 bases not matched to a gene. The CDR3 sequence is CASSPRTSGSVDEQFF. CDR3 sequence (DNA): TGTGCCAGCAGCCCGAGGACTAGCGGGAGCGTGGATGAGCAGTTCTTC.

This chain connects TRBV6-6 to TRBJ2-7, with TRBD2 as a possible D gene (5 bases). The CDR3 is 14 amino acids. Trimming shortened V by 5 bases and J by 12 bases, and 23 bases separated the two germline ends. The germline gives CDR1 MNHNY, CDR2 SVGAGI (reference sequence). DNA for the CDR3: TGTGCCAGCAGTATCCAGACTACCCAAGAGACCCTGTACTTC. Translation: CASSIQTTQETLYF.

The V call is TRBV20-1, the J call TRBJ2-4; TRBD1 aligns across 8 bases. In germline, CDR1 is DFQATT, CDR2 SNEGSKA (reference sequence). The CDR3 spans 17 residues. V was clipped by 5 bases and J by 0 bases; unmatched bases: 12. The CDR3 DNA is TGCAGTGCTTCACCCCCGTGGACAGGGCTAGCCAAAAACATTCAGTACTTC. Translated, it gives CSASPPWTGLAKNIQYF.